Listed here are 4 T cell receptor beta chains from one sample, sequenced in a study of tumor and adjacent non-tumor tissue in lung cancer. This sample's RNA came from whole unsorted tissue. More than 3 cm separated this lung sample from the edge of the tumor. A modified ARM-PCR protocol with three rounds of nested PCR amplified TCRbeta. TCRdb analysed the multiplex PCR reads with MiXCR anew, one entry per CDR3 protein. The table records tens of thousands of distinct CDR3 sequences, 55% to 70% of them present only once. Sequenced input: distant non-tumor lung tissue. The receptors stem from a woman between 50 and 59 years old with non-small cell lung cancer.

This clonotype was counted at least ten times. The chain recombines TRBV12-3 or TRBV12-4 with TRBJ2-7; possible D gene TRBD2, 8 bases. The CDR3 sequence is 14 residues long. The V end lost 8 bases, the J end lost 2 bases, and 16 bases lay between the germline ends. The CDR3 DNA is TGTGCCAGCCGGGGGGGGACAGAGGCCTACGAGCAGTACTTC. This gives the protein CASRGGTEAYEQYF.

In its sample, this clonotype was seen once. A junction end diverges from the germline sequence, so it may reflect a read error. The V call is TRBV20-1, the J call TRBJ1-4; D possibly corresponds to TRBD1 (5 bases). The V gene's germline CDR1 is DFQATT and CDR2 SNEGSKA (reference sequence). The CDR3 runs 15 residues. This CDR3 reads CSTSILQAINENLFF. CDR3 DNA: TGCAGTACTAGTATCCTACAGGCGATAAATGAAAATCTGTTTTTT.

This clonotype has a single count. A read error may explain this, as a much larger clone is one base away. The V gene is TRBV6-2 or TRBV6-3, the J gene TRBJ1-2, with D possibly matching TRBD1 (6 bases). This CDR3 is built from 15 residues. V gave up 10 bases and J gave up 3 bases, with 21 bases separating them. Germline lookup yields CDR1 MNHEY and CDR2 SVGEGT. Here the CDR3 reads CANLSSARGYYGYTF. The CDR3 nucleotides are TGTGCCAACCTCAGTTCGGCCAGGGGCTACTATGGCTACACCTTC.

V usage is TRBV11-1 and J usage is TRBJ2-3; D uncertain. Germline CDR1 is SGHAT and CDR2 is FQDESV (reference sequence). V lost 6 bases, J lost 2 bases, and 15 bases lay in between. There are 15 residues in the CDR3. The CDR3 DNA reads TGTGCCAGCAGTTTCTCTGTTGGGTTCACAGATACGCAGTATTTT. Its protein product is CASSFSVGFTDTQYF.